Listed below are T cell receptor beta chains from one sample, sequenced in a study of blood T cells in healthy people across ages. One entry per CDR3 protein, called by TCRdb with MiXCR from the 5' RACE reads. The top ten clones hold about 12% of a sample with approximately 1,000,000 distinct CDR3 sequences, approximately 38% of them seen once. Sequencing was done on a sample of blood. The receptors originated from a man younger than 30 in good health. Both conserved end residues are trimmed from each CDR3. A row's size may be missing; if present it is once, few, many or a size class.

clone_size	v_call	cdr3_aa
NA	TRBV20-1	SARDKGSYNEQF
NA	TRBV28	ASTSGLGRGRGDYGYT
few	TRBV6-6	ASSYSREDTEAF
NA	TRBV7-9	ASSLELAPLVEQY
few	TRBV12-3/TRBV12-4	ASSPGGGQGYNEQY
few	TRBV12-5	ASGFIIDGVRSRVADTQY
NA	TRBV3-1	ASSQDGTGGEQY
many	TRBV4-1	ASSQVLGDYGYT
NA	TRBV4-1	ASSHITGPKNIQY
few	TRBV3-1	ASSQTRQENTGELF
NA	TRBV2	ASSADRGNTIY
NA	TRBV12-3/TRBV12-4	ASTQSHGDNNQPQH
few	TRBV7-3	ASSLREPSTDTQY
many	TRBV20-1	SARERAPNTDTQY
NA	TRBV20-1	SASASGSGNTEAF
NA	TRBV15	ATSRDGLAGIRTDTQY
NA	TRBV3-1	ASSQGGPGWGEQY
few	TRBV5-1	ASREAARTSNYGYT
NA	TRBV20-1	SARDGSAGWAEAF
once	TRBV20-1	SAAAQVSNEQF